This T cell receptor beta chain was profiled in a study of T cell repertoires in urothelial bladder cancer (dated by TCRdb to about 2019). Notes on the research overall: Of the 12 resected lesions, three were clinical stage cT0, three were cTa, three were cT1, and three were cT2 or greater. About a dozen patients with bladder lesions who were undergoing transurethral resection were prospectively identified. The study compared TCR repertoire clonality in bladder tumors with that in benign bladder inflammation. Twelve resected bladder lesions, made up of urothelial carcinoma (UC+) and benign (UC-) specimens, were studied.

The germline V gene yields SGHDT for CDR1 and YYEEEE for CDR2. Unmatched junction bases come to 7, with V trimmed by 4 bases and J by 7 bases. The CDR3 runs 13 amino acids, cysteine and phenylalanine included. The DNA shown is the 39-base CDR3, in frame from base 1. The full study reports these points: In carcinoma specimens, one T-cell clone made up as much as 17% of infiltrating lymphocytes, versus about 2% in benign specimens. Median tumor infiltrating lymphocyte percentage was 2% in carcinoma specimens and 12% in benign specimens. Urothelial carcinoma specimens had fewer T cells than benign specimens, with medians of about 5,000 and 25,000.

As regards this clone: Its antigen remains undetermined. It has no much larger one-base neighbor in the sample; base qualities were not kept.

The TCR beta chain CDR3 region was sequenced with the immunoSEQ assay. Regarding the original processing steps: For each specimen, T-cell fraction, clonal dominance and maximum TCR clone frequency were calculated. TCRdb obtained this table from immuneACCESS and retained in-frame rearrangements with V and J assigned. These tables miss some clones; where compared with another copy, unresolved V genes account for less than half of the shortfall, and the remainder is unexplained. For V, J and clone size, that table is used; D and trimming come from the DNA. The sample table shows 300 to 400 clones, and 68% are seen once. 20% to 25% of the sample is taken by the ten largest. Bladder lesion specimens were collected at transurethral resection and stored at -80C. DNA was extracted from bladder specimens collected at transurethral resection.

Specimen: tumor-infiltrating cells from bladder cancer. This receptor chain uses TRBV5-6 and TRBJ2-7; the central 8 bases match TRBD1. The receptor was derived from a human donor with urothelial carcinoma. The nucleotide sequence is given as TGTGCCAGCAGCGCCGGACAGGGTATAGAGCAGTACTTC. The encoded protein is CASSAGQGIEQYF.